The 16 T cell receptor beta chains below come from one sample, sequenced in a study of cytomegalovirus exposure and HLA in healthy donors. With 60 Vbeta and 13 Jbeta primers, the PCR was carried out. The table came from immunoSEQ multiplex PCR; TCRdb's copy has only in-frame clones and leaves some out. Of approximately 140,000 clones listed, 82% are singletons. Sample: PBMCs. The receptors derive from a male donor in good health and CMV-seronegative.

The chain joins TRBV11-2 to TRBJ2-5; 9 positions match TRBD1. There are 15 residues in the CDR3. Germline CDR1 and CDR2: SGHAT and FQNNGV. V lost 2 bases to trimming and J lost 4 bases; unmatched junction nucleotides: 5. The CDR3 region has the DNA TGTGCCAGCAGCTTACCCCCGGGACAGGGAGAGACCCAGTACTTC. As protein: CASSLPPGQGETQYF.

The chain couples TRBV7-9 to TRBJ2-2; the D gene is possibly TRBD1 (5 bases). This CDR3 region has 13 residues. The germline V gene has CDR1 SEHNR and CDR2 FQNEAQ (reference sequence). Trimming removed 3 bases from V and 6 bases from J, with 8 bases in between. The DNA for the CDR3 is TGTGCCAGCAGCTTCCAGGGCTCCGGGGAGCTGTTTTTT. Residues: CASSFQGSGELFF.

The gene calls are TRBV27 and TRBJ2-7, with D perhaps matching TRBD1 (6 bases). V was shortened by 0 bases and J by 5 bases, with 17 bases between the two germline ends. CDR1 MNHEY and CDR2 SMNVEV come from the germline V gene (reference sequence). The CDR3 covers 16 residues. This CDR3 reads CASSLSDRQARDEQYF. CDR3 sequence (DNA): TGTGCCAGCAGTTTATCCGACCGACAGGCTCGGGACGAGCAGTACTTC.

This clone occurred a few times. V is TRBV7-9 and J is TRBJ2-3; D is perhaps TRBD2 (6 bases). The CDR3 is 13 amino acids. Germline V lookup: CDR1 SEHNR, CDR2 FQNEAQ (reference sequence). V lost 7 bases, J lost 3 bases, and 11 bases lay in between. This chain's CDR3 is CASIRDFTDTQYF. CDR3 DNA: TGTGCCAGCATCCGGGACTTTACAGATACGCAGTATTTT.

This chain links TRBV14 with TRBJ1-1, with D uncertain. The CDR3 sequence is 18 residues long. The germline V gene has CDR1 SGHDN and CDR2 FVKESK. V lost 4 bases and J lost 1, with 22 bases in between. CDR3 sequence reads: CASSPFYYNGLANTEAFF. In DNA, the CDR3 is TGTGCCAGCAGCCCTTTTTATTATAATGGACTGGCGAACACTGAAGCTTTCTTT. The full variable domain, rest sourced from reference TRBV14 and TRBJ1-1, is EAGVTQFPSHSVIEKGQTVTLRCDPISGHDNLYWYRRVMGKEIKFLLHFVKESKQDESGMPNNRFLAERTGGTYSTLKVQPAELEDSGVYFCASSPFYYNGLANTEAFFGQGTRLTVV.

This clone was picked up one time. The CDR3 loop is CASSPQGAGNQPQHF. The CDR3 DNA sequence: TGTGCCAGCTCACCACAGGGGGCGGGCAATCAGCCCCAGCATTTT. The chain couples TRBV18 to TRBJ1-5; 7 bases are shared with TRBD1. The CDR3 is 15 residues long. V lost 1 base to trimming and J lost 2 bases; unmatched junction nucleotides: 2. Germline loops: CDR1 KGHSH, CDR2 LQKENI. Variable domain in full (rest from reference TRBV18 and TRBJ1-5): NAGVMQNPRHLVRRRGQEARLRCSPMKGHSHVYWYRQLPEEGLKFMVYLQKENIIDESGMPKERFSAEFPKEGPSILRIQQVVRGDSAAYFCASSPQGAGNQPQHFGDGTRLSIL.

The V gene is TRBV7-2, the J gene TRBJ2-1, with 11 bases aligning to TRBD2. Trimming at V came to 5 bases and at J to 5 bases, leaving 5 bases not matched to a gene. The germline CDR1 and CDR2 sequences are SGHTA and FQGNSA. The CDR3 contains 15 residues. The CDR3 spells CASSLTSGTHNEQFF. In nucleotides, the CDR3 is TGTGCCAGCAGCCTGACTAGCGGGACCCACAATGAGCAGTTCTTC. The full variable domain, rest sourced from reference TRBV7-2 and TRBJ2-1, is GAGVSQSPSNKVTEKGKDVELRCDPISGHTALYWYRQSLGQGLEFLIYFQGNSAPDKSGLPSDRFSAERTGGSVSTLTIQRTQQEDSAVYLCASSLTSGTHNEQFFGPGTRLTVL.

This clone was observed a single time. The chain joins TRBV18 to TRBJ2-5; D possibly corresponds to TRBD2 (5 bases). The CDR3 consists of 14 residues. V was cut by 6 bases and J by 2 bases, with 13 bases left in between. CDR1 KGHSH and CDR2 LQKENI come from the germline V gene. Written as DNA, the CDR3 is TGTGCCAGCTCCCCTCTAGAGGGACAAGAGACCCAGTACTTC. Its translation is CASSPLEGQETQYF.

This clone was observed a few times. The chain employs TRBV7-8 and TRBJ1-1; TRBD1 agrees at 10 bases. Germline CDR1 and CDR2: SGHVS and FQNEAQ. The junction had 7 bases not matched to a gene; V was cut back by 5 bases and J by 4 bases. The CDR3 length is 15 residues. CDR3 bases: TGTGCCAGCAGCACGTATGACAGGGGGCTCACTGAAGCTTTCTTT. Translating gives CASSTYDRGLTEAFF.

V gene TRBV7-3 combines with J gene TRBJ2-7; possible D gene TRBD1, 5 bases. The CDR3 consists of 14 residues. Trimming pared 1 base from V and 7 bases from J, leaving 14 bases between. Germline CDR1 SGHTA, CDR2 FQGTGA. CDR3 sequence reads: CASSLNSGSGEQYF. Here the CDR3 DNA reads TGTGCCAGCAGCTTAAACTCAGGGTCGGGTGAGCAGTACTTC. The complete variable domain, with remaining parts taken from reference TRBV7-3 and TRBJ2-7, reads GAGVSQTPSNKVTEKGKYVELRCDPISGHTALYWYRQSLGQGPEFLIYFQGTGAADDSGLPNDRFFAVRPEGSVSTLKIQRTERGDSAVYLCASSLNSGSGEQYFGPGTRLTVT.

This chain joins TRBV25-1 and TRBJ1-1; D is unclear. The length of the CDR3 is 15 residues. Trimming removed 7 bases at V and 4 bases at J, with 19 bases between. Germline V CDR1 and CDR2: MGHDK, SYGVNS. CDR3 DNA sequence: TGTGCCAGCATCCCGAACGCAGGAAGATCCACTGAAGCTTTCTTT. Amino acids: CASIPNAGRSTEAFF.

The CDR3 protein is CASTTLQAGTLQETQYF. CDR3 in DNA: TGTGCCAGCACCACCCTCCAGGCGGGGACGCTCCAAGAGACCCAGTACTTC. The rearrangement links TRBV28 to TRBJ2-5; the D gene is possibly TRBD2 (6 bases). Between the trimmed V and J ends, which lost 7 bases and 1 base, there was a span of 22 bases. This CDR3 has 17 residues. Germline CDR1 reads MDHEN; CDR2 reads SYDVKM.

The gene calls are TRBV6-6 and TRBJ2-2; 8 nucleotides match TRBD1. The length of the CDR3 is 15 residues. V lost 7 bases, J lost 6 bases, and 10 bases stayed unmatched. CDR1 and CDR2 (germline): MNHNY, SVGAGI (reference sequence). DNA of the CDR3: TGTGCCAGCACCTCGACAGGGGAATCGTCCGGGGAGCTGTTTTTT. Its protein is CASTSTGESSGELFF.

The chain carries TRBV11-3 and TRBJ2-4, with D possibly being TRBD1 (5 bases). Germline CDR1 and CDR2: SGHNT and YENEEA. The CDR3 contains 13 residues. Trimming removed 5 bases at V and 9 bases at J, with 14 bases between. The chain's CDR3 is CASSPSGHGIQYF. CDR3 bases: TGTGCCAGCAGCCCGTCAGGACACGGCATTCAGTACTTC. Filled out from reference TRBV11-3 and TRBJ2-4, the complete variable domain reads EAGVVQSPRYKIIEKKQPVAFWCNPISGHNTLYWYLQNLGQGPELLIRYENEEAVDDSQLPKDRFSAERLKGVDSTLKIQPAELGDSAVYLCASSPSGHGIQYFGAGTRLSVL.

Here the CDR3 DNA reads TGCGCCAGCAGTGTCAGGCCCACCGGGGAGCTGTTTTTT. It yields the protein CASSVRPTGELFF. V is TRBV4-1 and J is TRBJ2-2; D not resolved. The germline V gene encodes CDR1 MGHRA and CDR2 YSYEKL. Trimming pared 6 bases from V and 4 bases from J, leaving 9 bases between. CDR3 length: 13 residues.

In this sample, this clone turned up once. The V gene is TRBV9, the J gene TRBJ2-3, with a possible D match to TRBD2 (6 bases). The CDR3 runs 16 residues. V was shortened by 0 bases and J by 0 bases, with 11 bases between the two germline ends. Per germline, CDR1 SGDLS and CDR2 YYNGEE. The CDR3 here is CASSVGDLGSTDTQYF. The CDR3 DNA reads as TGTGCCAGCAGCGTAGGGGACTTGGGTAGCACAGATACGCAGTATTTT.